One sample yielded the 20 T cell receptor beta chains listed below, sequenced in a study of OX40 agonist ivuxolimab in advanced cancers. Measured with immunoSEQ multiplex PCR; TCRdb has only the in-frame clones, and not every one. The table includes about 53,000 clones, 80% to 90% detected once. The sequences come from CD4+ or CD8+ T cells sorted from blood, collected in a trial of the OX40 agonist ivuxolimab. The origin of the receptors is an adult with an advanced solid tumor such as melanoma, head and neck, liver or kidney cancer.

V usage is TRBV7-2 and J usage is TRBJ2-1; D remains ambiguous. Germline assignment: CDR1 SGHTA and CDR2 FQGNSA. CDR3 length equals 13 residues. V lost 3 bases and J lost 3, with 6 bases in between. The CDR3 sequence: CASSFTLYNEQFF. The CDR3 nucleotides read TGTGCCAGCAGCTTCACACTCTACAATGAGCAGTTCTTC.

This chain's CDR3 is CASSPGQGNEQYF. The CDR3 DNA follows: TGTGCCAGCTCGCCGGGACAGGGAAACGAGCAGTACTTC. V is TRBV18 and J is TRBJ2-7; 9 bases are a match to TRBD1. This CDR3 is 13 amino acids long. CDR1 is KGHSH, CDR2 LQKENI, per germline. V lost 6 bases and J lost 5; bases outside the gene matches: 5. Combining the CDR3 with reference TRBV18 and TRBJ2-7 gives the whole variable domain NAGVMQNPRHLVRRRGQEARLRCSPMKGHSHVYWYRQLPEEGLKFMVYLQKENIIDESGMPKERFSAEFPKEGPSILRIQQVVRGDSAAYFCASSPGQGNEQYFGPGTRLTVT.

This chain links TRBV5-1 with TRBJ1-6; 9 nucleotides line up with TRBD1. CDR1 and CDR2 (germline): SGHRS, YFSETQ. The junction had 1 base not matched to a gene; V was cut back by 1 base and J by 5 bases. The CDR3 is 15 residues long. CDR3 nucleotide sequence: TGCGCCAGCAGCTTGCGGACAGGGGATAATTCACCCCTCCACTTT. Amino acids: CASSLRTGDNSPLHF. The full variable domain, with the rest looked up from reference TRBV5-1 and TRBJ1-6, is KAGVTQTPRYLIKTRGQQVTLSCSPISGHRSVSWYQQTPGQGLQFLFEYFSETQRNKGNFPGRFSGRQFSNSRSEMNVSTLELGDSALYLCASSLRTGDNSPLHFGNGTRLTVT.

This clone occurred once. In DNA form, the CDR3 reads TGCGCCAGCACCCTCCAGACTAGCAGCAATGAGCAGTTCTTC. Protein sequence: CASTLQTSSNEQFF. The chain has TRBV5-1 and TRBJ2-1; 7 bases line up with TRBD2. V lost 6 bases, J lost 6 bases, and 9 bases stayed unmatched. The CDR3 consists of 14 residues. CDR1 SGHRS and CDR2 YFSETQ come from the germline V gene.

The chain uses TRBV28 and TRBJ2-1; D is undetermined. V lost 1 base and J 9 bases, leaving 7 bases between the germline ends. This CDR3 is 12 amino acids long. Germline CDR1 is MDHEN and CDR2 is SYDVKM. In DNA, the CDR3 is TGTGCCAGCAGTTTATCGGCTCCTGAGCAGTTCTTC. The encoded protein is CASSLSAPEQFF.

The chain joins TRBV5-1 to TRBJ1-1; no clear D. The CDR3 extends over 13 amino acids. Trimming removed 4 bases from V and 1 base from J, with 8 bases in between. The germline V gene encodes CDR1 SGHRS and CDR2 YFSETQ. The CDR3 spells CASSKAGNTEAFF. The DNA for the CDR3 is TGCGCCAGCAGCAAGGCGGGGAACACTGAAGCTTTCTTT.

The genes are TRBV9 and TRBJ1-2; no clear D. V lost 0 bases and J lost 5, with 8 bases in between. This CDR3 is 13 amino acids long. CDR1 SGDLS and CDR2 YYNGEE come from the germline V gene. The CDR3 DNA follows: TGTGCCAGCAGCGTAGACGGTAATTATGGCTACACCTTC. It specifies CASSVDGNYGYTF.

In DNA form, the CDR3 reads TGCGCCAGCACCCCCGGGATCTCCTACGAGCAGTACTTC. Translating gives CASTPGISYEQYF. The V gene is TRBV5-1, the J gene TRBJ2-7; possible D gene TRBD2, 5 bases. Germline lookup yields CDR1 SGHRS and CDR2 YFSETQ. The CDR3 is 13 residues long. V was shortened by 6 bases and J by 0 bases, with 10 bases between the two germline ends.

J is TRBJ1-1 and V is TRBV7-6; D is undetermined. V was trimmed by 1 base and J by 4 bases, leaving 7 bases between them. Germline CDR1 is SGHVS and CDR2 is FNYEAQ. CDR3 size: 13 residues. CDR3 DNA sequence: TGTGCCAGCAGCTTAGGAGAGGGCACTGAAGCTTTCTTT. Encoded protein: CASSLGEGTEAFF.

Note on this clone: Other DNA sequences in this specimen translate into the identical CDR3. The V and J genes are TRBV7-9 and TRBJ1-5; a weak D match, TRBD1 (5 bases). This CDR3 has 12 residues. Germline V gives CDR1 SEHNR, CDR2 FQNEAQ (reference sequence). Trimming left V 7 bases short and J 5 bases short, with 9 bases between. CDR3 nucleotides: TGTGCCAGCAAGCAAGGGGATCAGCCCCAGCATTTT. Translating it yields CASKQGDQPQHF. Variable domain in full (rest from reference TRBV7-9 and TRBJ1-5): DTGVSQNPRHKITKRGQNVTFRCDPISEHNRLYWYRQTLGQGPEFLTYFQNEAQLEKSRLLSDRFSAERPKGSFSTLEIQRTEQGDSAMYLCASKQGDQPQHFGDGTRLSIL.

The J gene is TRBJ2-1, the V gene TRBV27, with 7 nucleotides matching TRBD2. The CDR3 spans 14 residues. Germline CDR1 reads MNHEY; CDR2 reads SMNVEV (reference sequence). The V segment lost 5 bases and the J segment 6 bases; nucleotides outside the gene matches: 7. The DNA for the CDR3 is TGTGCCAGCAGTGGGGCGGGACTAACCAATGAGCAGTTCTTC. It yields the protein CASSGAGLTNEQFF.

This clone was observed once. The V and J genes are TRBV18 and TRBJ2-1; 10 bases agree with TRBD1. CDR1 and CDR2 (germline): KGHSH, LQKENI. Trimming removed 3 bases from V and 7 bases from J; junction bases left unmatched: 3. CDR3 length: 14 residues. DNA for the CDR3: TGTGCCAGCTCACCCGGGACAGGGGAGAATGAGCAGTTCTTC. Encoded protein: CASSPGTGENEQFF. Full variable domain (remainder filled in from reference TRBV18 and TRBJ2-1): NAGVMQNPRHLVRRRGQEARLRCSPMKGHSHVYWYRQLPEEGLKFMVYLQKENIIDESGMPKERFSAEFPKEGPSILRIQQVVRGDSAAYFCASSPGTGENEQFFGPGTRLTVL.

V usage is TRBV4-1 and J usage is TRBJ2-7; tentatively, D is TRBD1 or TRBD2 (6 bases each). The V end was cut by 1 base, the J end by 7 bases, with 14 bases between. CDR3 length: 14 residues. CDR1 and CDR2 (germline): MGHRA, YSYEKL. The CDR3 coding sequence is TGCGCCAGCAGCCAAGTAGGAGGGGGGTGGGAGCAGTACTTC. Protein product: CASSQVGGGWEQYF.

The gene calls are TRBV28 and TRBJ2-3, with 12 bases lining up with TRBD2. The CDR3 totals 22 residues. V dropped 4 bases and J dropped 2; count of bases not matched to a gene: 22. Germline assignment: CDR1 MDHEN and CDR2 SYDVKM. The CDR3, as DNA: TGTGCCAGCAGTTCCCGACTCCACACCACTACAACTAGCGGGAGGTACACAGATACGCAGTATTTT. This codes for CASSSRLHTTTTSGRYTDTQYF.

This chain links TRBV7-2 with TRBJ1-4; possibly TRBD1 for D (5 bases). CDR1 and CDR2 from the germline V gene are SGHTA and FQGNSA. This CDR3 has 13 amino acids. V lost 4 bases to trimming and J lost 10 bases, with 13 bases between them. The CDR3 DNA reads TGTGCCAGCAGCTCCAACCAGGGAGGAAAACTGTTTTTT. This codes for CASSSNQGGKLFF. Supplemented by reference TRBV7-2 and TRBJ1-4, the full variable domain reads GAGVSQSPSNKVTEKGKDVELRCDPISGHTALYWYRQSLGQGLEFLIYFQGNSAPDKSGLPSDRFSAERTGGSVSTLTIQRTQQEDSAVYLCASSSNQGGKLFFGSGTQLSVL.

The chain combines TRBV6-5 with TRBJ2-2; 7 bases map to TRBD1. The CDR3 spans 15 residues. Trimming cost V 5 bases and J 5 bases; bases outside gene matches: 8. Germline assignment: CDR1 MNHEY and CDR2 SVGAGI. The chain's CDR3 is CASSLGTAMTGELFF. In DNA form, the CDR3 reads TGTGCCAGCAGTCTCGGGACAGCCATGACCGGGGAGCTGTTTTTT.

This clone is a singleton in its sample. The CDR3 protein is CSVGGTGWAFF. DNA for the CDR3: TGCAGCGTTGGGGGGACAGGGTGGGCTTTCTTT. The chain joins TRBV29-1 to TRBJ1-1, with 9 bases fitting TRBD1. The CDR3 has 11 amino acids. Germline CDR1 is SQVTM and CDR2 is ANQGSEA. Unmatched junction bases numbered 5, after V lost 4 bases and J lost 11 bases.

V gene TRBV2 combines with J gene TRBJ2-2; 16 nucleotides match TRBD2. CDR3 length: 16 residues. In germline, CDR1 is SNHLY, CDR2 FYNNEI. With 8 bases clipped from V and 5 bases from J, the junction kept 5 bases outside the gene matches. CDR3 region: CASGTSGGARTGELFF. Written as DNA, the CDR3 is TGTGCCAGCGGGACTAGCGGGGGGGCACGGACCGGGGAGCTGTTTTTT.

The V and J genes are TRBV15 and TRBJ2-7; 7 bases fit TRBD1. Trimming removed 6 bases from V and 7 bases from J; junction bases left unmatched: 9. The germline V gene encodes CDR1 LNHNV and CDR2 YYDKDF (reference sequence). CDR3 length equals 13 residues. Here the CDR3 reads CATRDRVLGEQYF. In nucleotides, the CDR3 is TGTGCCACCAGAGACAGGGTTTTGGGGGAGCAGTACTTC.

This chain uses TRBV5-1 with TRBJ2-2; 8 bases are shared with TRBD1. The CDR3 runs to 15 residues. V lost 1 base and J lost 3; bases outside the gene matches: 2. Germline-derived CDR1 and CDR2 are SGHRS and YFSETQ. CDR3 sequence: CASSLLQGDTGELFF. In nucleotides, the CDR3 is TGCGCCAGCAGCTTGTTACAGGGGGACACCGGGGAGCTGTTTTTT.